This TCR beta chain was identified in a study of blood T cell repertoires in COVID-19. This clone was counted a single time. CDR1 is LNHDA, CDR2 SQIVND, per germline (reference sequence). CDR3 size: 16 residues. Trimming removed 1 base from V and 8 bases from J, with 17 bases in between. Method: immunoSEQ multiplex PCR; TCRdb's copy keeps in-frame clones and lacks some. In the table there are about 480,000 clones, about 85% of which are singletons. The sample taken for sequencing was PBMCs or T cells enriched from blood (not recorded which). The chain recombines TRBV19 with TRBJ1-4; D ambiguous. The origin of this receptor is a woman aged 55-69 years who had recovered from COVID-19. This CDR3 is CASSIGRSSPLEKLFF. CDR3 DNA sequence: TGTGCCAGTAGTATAGGTCGGAGCAGTCCTTTGGAAAAACTGTTTTTT.